The 21 T cell receptor beta chains reported below all come from one sample, sequenced in a study of shared clonotypes between healthy human individuals. TCRdb's copy holds only in-frame clones and misses some; the assay was immunoSEQ multiplex PCR. The sample shows about 1.1 million clones, 70% to 80% of them seen only once. The sample consisted of memory CD4+ T cells from PBMCs. Subset meaning: CD45RA-negative fraction. The receptors were sampled from a man in his late teens or twenties in good health. Some clones in this sample may be carry-over from other donors' samples.

The chain uses TRBV19 and TRBJ2-1, with 13 bases that match TRBD2. V gave up 0 bases and J gave up 11 bases; unmatched junction bases: 4. Germline V gives CDR1 LNHDA, CDR2 SQIVND (reference sequence). There are 15 residues in the CDR3. DNA of the CDR3: TGTGCCAGTAGTATAGAACTAGCGGGAGGGGGGAAGCAGTTCTTC. Translation: CASSIELAGGGKQFF.

The J gene is TRBJ1-4, the V gene TRBV29-1; 7 bases are shared with TRBD1. The CDR3 runs 14 residues. The germline V gene has CDR1 SQVTM and CDR2 ANQGSEA. Trimming cost V 4 bases and J 7 bases; bases outside gene matches: 9. CDR3 residues: CSVAPTGATEKLFF. CDR3 in DNA: TGCAGCGTTGCTCCAACAGGGGCTACTGAAAAACTGTTTTTT.

Of note for this clone: In the same sample, other DNA sequences code for this CDR3. V is TRBV20-1 and J is TRBJ2-5, with D unclear. The V end was cut by 5 bases, the J end by 2 bases, with 6 bases between. This CDR3 is built from 11 residues. Germline assignment: CDR1 DFQATT and CDR2 SNEGSKA (reference sequence). The CDR3 region is CSAYVQETQYF. CDR3 sequence (DNA): TGCAGTGCTTATGTTCAAGAGACCCAGTACTTC.

This rearrangement joins TRBV11-2 to TRBJ2-7; 9 bases fit TRBD1. The V segment lost 6 bases and the J segment 2 bases; nucleotides outside the gene matches: 5. The CDR3 contains 14 residues. The germline V gene has CDR1 SGHAT and CDR2 FQNNGV. The CDR3 protein is CASSRDRATYEQYF. CDR3 sequence (DNA): TGTGCCAGCAGTAGGGACAGGGCGACCTACGAGCAGTACTTC. Complete variable domain (other parts from reference TRBV11-2 and TRBJ2-7): EAGVAQSPRYKIIEKRQSVAFWCNPISGHATLYWYQQILGQGPKLLIQFQNNGVVDDSQLPKDRFSAERLKGVDSTLKIQPAKLEDSAVYLCASSRDRATYEQYFGPGTRLTVT.

CDR3 in amino acids: CASQTPGTGRSGELFF. The CDR3, as DNA: TGTGCCAGCCAAACTCCCGGGACAGGTCGATCCGGGGAGCTGTTTTTT. The V gene is TRBV28, the J gene TRBJ2-2, with 8 bases matching TRBD1. The CDR3 spans 16 residues. Germline CDR1 and CDR2: MDHEN and SYDVKM. The trim removed 8 bases at V and 6 bases at J, leaving 14 bases unmatched.

The V gene is TRBV11-1, the J gene TRBJ2-7; perhaps TRBD2 as D (5 bases). Trimming took 3 bases from V and 4 from J, leaving 16 bases between them. The length of the CDR3 is 15 residues. CDR1 is SGHAT and CDR2 is FQDESV in the germline V gene (reference sequence). The CDR3 here is CASSFSAGTKYEQYF. CDR3 nucleotide sequence: TGTGCCAGCAGCTTCTCCGCGGGTACGAAATACGAGCAGTACTTC.

The chain uses TRBV28 and TRBJ1-3; D is unresolved. The CDR3 loop spans 16 amino acids. V lost 1 base, J lost 0 bases, and 10 bases lay in between. Per the germline V gene, CDR1 is MDHEN and CDR2 is SYDVKM. This CDR3 is CASSLSGRDSGNTIYF. Here the CDR3 DNA reads TGTGCCAGCAGTTTATCTGGGAGAGACTCTGGAAACACCATATATTTT.

The chain carries TRBV28 and TRBJ2-7; D unclear. Deletions cut 5 bases from V and 0 bases from J, with 20 bases between. The CDR3 spans 17 residues. The germline CDR1 and CDR2 sequences are MDHEN and SYDVKM. The CDR3 loop is CASSPNFLGFSSYEQYF. In DNA form, the CDR3 reads TGTGCCAGCAGTCCAAACTTCCTCGGTTTTAGCTCCTACGAGCAGTACTTC. The whole variable domain, filled in from reference TRBV28 and TRBJ2-7, reads DVKVTQSSRYLVKRTGEKVFLECVQDMDHENMFWYRQDPGLGLRLIYFSYDVKMKEKGDIPEGYSVSREKKERFSLILESASTNQTSMYLCASSPNFLGFSSYEQYFGPGTRLTVT.

This chain connects TRBV19 to TRBJ1-2; 11 nucleotides line up with TRBD1. The trim removed 5 bases at V and 6 bases at J, leaving 8 bases unmatched. This CDR3 has 15 amino acids. The germline V gene has CDR1 LNHDA and CDR2 SQIVND (reference sequence). CDR3 nucleotides: TGTGCCAGTAGTTTTCTGGACAGGGGGCAAAATGGCTACACCTTC. Residues: CASSFLDRGQNGYTF.

The rearrangement uses TRBV2 and TRBJ2-7, with D unresolved. In germline, CDR1 is SNHLY, CDR2 FYNNEI. This CDR3 has 12 amino acids. Trimming cost V 11 bases and J 1 base, with 12 bases left between them. The chain's CDR3 is CAGSVGSYEQYF. In nucleotides, the CDR3 is TGTGCCGGCTCGGTGGGGTCCTACGAGCAGTACTTC.

The chain joins TRBV7-9 to TRBJ2-2, with 8 bases matching TRBD2. This CDR3 is 18 amino acids long. Germline V CDR1 and CDR2: SEHNR, FQNEAQ (reference sequence). After removal of 5 bases from V and 4 bases from J, the junction contained 15 bases not matched to a gene. This chain's CDR3 is CASSEPRRREGITGELFF. CDR3 coding DNA: TGTGCCAGCAGCGAACCCCGGCGACGGGAGGGGATCACCGGGGAGCTGTTTTTT.

The CDR3 is CASSLSHEQYF. The DNA for the CDR3 is TGTGCCAGCAGCTTATCCCACGAGCAGTACTTC. The chain combines TRBV7-2 with TRBJ2-7; D is unresolved. V was shortened by 2 bases and J by 5 bases, with 4 bases between the two germline ends. In germline, CDR1 is SGHTA, CDR2 FQGNSA. The CDR3 length is 11 residues.

This clone has just a few counts. The rearrangement links TRBV2 to TRBJ1-1, with no clear D. The germline CDR1 and CDR2 sequences are SNHLY and FYNNEI. V lost 4 bases, J lost 2 bases, and 5 bases lay in between. The CDR3 length is 12 residues. CDR3 sequence: CASSGGNTEAFF. In DNA form, the CDR3 reads TGTGCCAGCAGTGGTGGTAACACTGAAGCTTTCTTT.

The chain recombines TRBV15 with TRBJ2-5, with unresolved D. CDR1 is LNHNV and CDR2 is YYDKDF in the germline V gene (reference sequence). The ends were cut back, 9 bases at V and 0 bases at J, with 8 bases in the middle. The CDR3 spans 12 residues. The CDR3 spells CATRRHQETQYF. CDR3 nucleotide sequence: TGTGCCACGCGCCGCCACCAAGAGACCCAGTACTTC.

The chain links TRBV18 to TRBJ2-2; 9 positions agree with TRBD2. The CDR3 is made up of 16 amino acids. Losses at the gene ends were 5 bases for V and 1 base for J; bases not matched to a gene: 5. Germline V lookup: CDR1 KGHSH, CDR2 LQKENI. The CDR3 sequence: CASSTSLAGNTGELFF. The CDR3 DNA sequence: TGTGCCAGCTCAACTTCACTAGCGGGGAACACCGGGGAGCTGTTTTTT.

The chain combines TRBV11-2 with TRBJ1-4, with a tentative D call TRBD1 (6 bases). The V gene's germline CDR1 is SGHAT and CDR2 FQNNGV. The CDR3 is made up of 15 amino acids. V was trimmed by 0 bases and J by 8 bases, leaving 13 bases between them. The CDR3 sequence: CASSLDGGGREKLFF. The CDR3 DNA sequence: TGTGCCAGCAGCTTAGACGGCGGGGGCCGAGAAAAACTGTTTTTT.

The J gene is TRBJ1-1, the V gene TRBV28, with D perhaps TRBD1 (5 bases). CDR1 and CDR2 (germline): MDHEN, SYDVKM. Trimming cost V 8 bases and J 1 base, with 17 bases left between them. This CDR3 is 15 amino acids long. CDR3 coding DNA: TGTGCCAGCTCACTCGCGGGACTTTCGAACACTGAAGCTTTCTTT. This sequence encodes CASSLAGLSNTEAFF. Using reference TRBV28 and TRBJ1-1 for the parts outside the CDR3, the full variable domain is DVKVTQSSRYLVKRTGEKVFLECVQDMDHENMFWYRQDPGLGLRLIYFSYDVKMKEKGDIPEGYSVSREKKERFSLILESASTNQTSMYLCASSLAGLSNTEAFFGQGTRLTVV.

This chain joins TRBV5-1 and TRBJ2-7, with 12 bases identical to TRBD1. CDR3 length: 15 amino acids. V lost 5 bases to trimming and J lost 6 bases; unmatched junction nucleotides: 9. Germline assignment: CDR1 SGHRS and CDR2 YFSETQ. CDR3 protein: CASRTGTGGFGEQYF. Here the CDR3 DNA reads TGCGCCAGCAGGACGGGGACAGGGGGCTTCGGCGAGCAGTACTTC.

This chain joins TRBV7-3 and TRBJ2-7; 7 bases match TRBD1. In germline, CDR1 is SGHTA, CDR2 FQGTGA. The CDR3 totals 14 residues. J was trimmed by 6 bases and V by 5 bases; bases with no gene match: 10. Written as DNA, the CDR3 is TGTGCCAGCAGCCTACAGGGGACCCCGAGCGAGCAGTACTTC. Its protein is CASSLQGTPSEQYF. Looking up the rest from reference TRBV7-3 and TRBJ2-7 gives the full variable domain: GAGVSQTPSNKVTEKGKYVELRCDPISGHTALYWYRQSLGQGPEFLIYFQGTGAADDSGLPNDRFFAVRPEGSVSTLKIQRTERGDSAVYLCASSLQGTPSEQYFGPGTRLTVT.

The chain links TRBV28 to TRBJ1-5; 7 bases are a match to TRBD1. The CDR3 runs to 15 residues. Germline V gene lookup returns CDR1 MDHEN and CDR2 SYDVKM. Trimming took 6 bases from V and 6 from J; bases not matched to a gene: 11. The CDR3 sequence: CASRFPRGAIQPQHF. The CDR3 bases are TGTGCCAGCAGGTTCCCCAGGGGGGCTATTCAGCCCCAGCATTTT.

This clone has more than one count but fewer than ten. V gene TRBV28 combines with J gene TRBJ2-1; weak D call: TRBD1 (5 bases). Germline CDR1 MDHEN, CDR2 SYDVKM. CDR3 length: 17 amino acids. V lost 7 bases to trimming and J lost 0 bases, with 19 bases between them. DNA of the CDR3: TGTGCCAGCACCTCGGCAGGGCTTCCTTCCTCCTACAATGAGCAGTTCTTC. Protein product: CASTSAGLPSSYNEQFF.